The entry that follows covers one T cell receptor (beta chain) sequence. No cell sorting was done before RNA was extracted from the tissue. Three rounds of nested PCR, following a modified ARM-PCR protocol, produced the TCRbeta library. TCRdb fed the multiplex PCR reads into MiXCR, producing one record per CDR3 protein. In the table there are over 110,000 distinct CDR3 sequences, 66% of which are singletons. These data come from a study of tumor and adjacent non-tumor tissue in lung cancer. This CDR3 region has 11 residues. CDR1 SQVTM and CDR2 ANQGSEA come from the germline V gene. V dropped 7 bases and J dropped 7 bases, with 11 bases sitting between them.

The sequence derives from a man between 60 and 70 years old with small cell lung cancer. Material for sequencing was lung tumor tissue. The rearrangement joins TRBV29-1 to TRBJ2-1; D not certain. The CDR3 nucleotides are TGCAGCGCCGAAGCCGGGAATGAGCAGTTCTTC. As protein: CSAEAGNEQFF.